The rows below give T cell receptor beta chains drawn from one sample of a study of T cells after yellow fever vaccination. Each CDR3 protein is one row after TCRdb ran MiXCR on the 5' RACE reads. The sample contains 500,000 to 650,000 distinct CDR3 sequences, around an eighth of which appear only once. Sequenced material: PBMCs, taken on the day of the yellow fever booster vaccination. The receptors here all came from a man aged 25-45 years who received the YFV17D yellow fever vaccine. Each CDR3 is given with its conserved first and last residue. Each record gives: clone size, J gene, D gene, V gene, CDR3 protein, CDR3 DNA. D genes are given only for firm matches. Clone size is given for some rows only: seen once, a few or many times, or a class if the clone is expanded.

- | TRBJ2-7 | - | TRBV9 | CASSVGPVGGYEQYF | TGTGCCAGCAGCGTGGGGCCTGTGGGCGGCTACGAGCAGTACTTC
- | TRBJ2-3 | - | TRBV6-5 | CASSYEGVTDTQYF | TGTGCCAGCAGTTATGAGGGAGTAACAGATACGCAGTATTTT
- | TRBJ2-1 | TRBD2 | TRBV24-1 | CATQSGRYPEQFF | TGTGCCACCCAAAGCGGGAGGTACCCCGAGCAGTTCTTC
- | TRBJ2-3 | - | TRBV28 | CASSASVYSVPRRTDTQYF | TGTGCCAGCAGTGCCTCTGTATATTCGGTCCCTAGGAGGACAGATACGCAGTATTTT
- | TRBJ1-1 | - | TRBV6-2/TRBV6-3 | CASKRPGESTEAFF | TGTGCCAGCAAGAGACCAGGGGAGTCCACTGAAGCTTTCTTT
few | TRBJ2-1 | TRBD2 | TRBV3-1 | CASSRTGTSRYNEQFF | TGTGCCAGCAGTCGGACCGGGACTAGCAGATACAATGAGCAGTTCTTC
- | TRBJ2-7 | - | TRBV19 | CASRNPTRTYEQYF | TGTGCCAGTAGAAATCCGACGCGGACCTACGAGCAGTACTTC
- | TRBJ2-3 | TRBD1 | TRBV5-1 | CASSPGQLNTQYF | TGCGCCAGCAGCCCGGGACAGCTGAATACGCAGTATTTT
- | TRBJ1-1 | - | TRBV27 | CASSYGTWDTEAFF | TGTGCCAGCAGTTATGGCACCTGGGACACTGAAGCTTTCTTT
many | TRBJ2-5 | TRBD2 | TRBV7-2 | CASSSPGGLETQYF | TGTGCCAGCAGCTCACCGGGGGGGCTGGAGACCCAGTACTTC
- | TRBJ1-5 | - | TRBV20-1 | CSAKTTGSVGQPQHF | TGCAGTGCCAAAACAACAGGGAGTGTAGGTCAGCCCCAGCATTTT
- | TRBJ2-5 | TRBD2 | TRBV5-1 | CASSIAGSGETQYF | TGCGCCAGCAGCATAGCGGGGTCTGGGGAGACCCAGTACTTC
few | TRBJ2-5 | - | TRBV18 | CASSPSAGQETQYF | TGTGCCAGCTCACCTTCAGCGGGTCAAGAGACCCAGTACTTC
- | TRBJ1-6 | - | TRBV4-2 | CASSPGLLCSYNSPLHF | TGTGCCAGCAGCCCCGGGCTCCTCTGCTCCTATAATTCACCCCTCCACTTT
few | TRBJ2-7 | - | TRBV13 | CASSPLPTSGEQYF | TGTGCCAGCAGCCCCCTACCTACTAGTGGCGAGCAGTACTTC
- | TRBJ2-4 | - | TRBV20-1 | CSARGGGDWNIQYF | TGCAGTGCTAGGGGAGGGGGCGATTGGAACATTCAGTACTTC
few | TRBJ2-3 | - | TRBV20-1 | CSARDLGLTDTQYF | TGCAGTGCTAGAGATCTAGGTCTCACAGATACGCAGTATTTT
few | TRBJ1-1 | - | TRBV5-4 | CASNEGNSEAFF | TGTGCCAGCAATGAGGGCAACTCTGAAGCTTTCTTT
few | TRBJ2-7 | TRBD1 | TRBV19 | CASSAMTGFYEQYF | TGTGCCAGTAGCGCCATGACAGGGTTCTACGAGCAGTACTTC
- | TRBJ2-7 | - | TRBV27 | CASSLGAGLIYEQYF | TGTGCCAGCAGCCTAGGCGCAGGGCTAATCTACGAGCAGTACTTC
few | TRBJ2-2 | TRBD2 | TRBV24-1 | CATSDSPGASGGELFF | TGTGCCACCAGTGATTCACCCGGGGCTAGCGGCGGGGAGCTGTTTTTT
few | TRBJ1-2 | - | TRBV20-1 | CSAREDGGDRYGYTF | TGCAGTGCTAGAGAGGACGGCGGGGATCGCTATGGCTACACCTTC
- | TRBJ2-7 | TRBD1 | TRBV10-3 | CAISYGQGEQYF | TGTGCCATCAGCTACGGACAGGGTGAGCAGTACTTC
few | TRBJ2-1 | - | TRBV7-8 | CASSLAVLAHEQFF | TGTGCCAGCAGCTTAGCGGTTCTAGCCCATGAGCAGTTCTTC
- | TRBJ1-3 | TRBD1 | TRBV5-1 | CASSLVLDREHISGNTIYF | TGCGCCAGCAGCTTGGTTTTGGACAGGGAACATATCTCTGGAAACACCATATATTTT
- | TRBJ2-7 | - | TRBV7-2 | CASRFGQTLYEQYF | TGTGCCAGCAGGTTTGGACAGACCCTCTACGAGCAGTACTTC
- | TRBJ2-3 | TRBD1 | TRBV9 | CASRKTGGEDTQYF | TGTGCCAGCAGAAAAACAGGGGGCGAGGATACGCAGTATTTT
few | TRBJ1-4 | - | TRBV20-1 | CSARDLRRIEKLFF | TGCAGTGCTAGAGATCTACGAAGGATTGAAAAACTGTTTTTT
- | TRBJ1-2 | - | TRBV28 | CASRPQTGSGYTF | TGTGCCAGCAGACCGCAGACAGGATCGGGCTACACCTTC
- | TRBJ1-5 | - | TRBV6-2/TRBV6-3 | CASSYPGPLNQPQHF | TGTGCCAGCAGTTACCCCGGACCCCTAAATCAGCCCCAGCATTTT
- | TRBJ2-3 | TRBD2 | TRBV7-8 | CASSLAKTSGRTDTQYF | TGTGCCAGCAGCTTGGCCAAGACTAGCGGGAGAACAGATACGCAGTATTTT
few | TRBJ2-5 | - | TRBV28 | CASSSRAPPETQYF | TGTGCCAGCAGTTCTCGGGCTCCGCCAGAGACCCAGTACTTC
- | TRBJ2-2 | - | TRBV7-2 | CASSTGVTGELFF | TGTGCCAGCAGCACCGGAGTCACCGGGGAGCTGTTTTTT
many | TRBJ1-4 | - | TRBV5-1 | CASSLDAAVGEKLFF | TGCGCCAGCAGCTTGGATGCGGCCGTGGGAGAAAAACTGTTTTTT
many | TRBJ2-7 | - | TRBV12-3/TRBV12-4 | CASSFRGGIYEQYF | TGTGCCAGCAGTTTCAGGGGCGGGATTTACGAGCAGTACTTC
- | TRBJ2-5 | - | TRBV12-3/TRBV12-4 | CASSPPPGFETQYF | TGTGCCAGCAGCCCTCCCCCAGGGTTTGAGACCCAGTACTTC
- | TRBJ2-7 | TRBD2 | TRBV6-5 | CASSYGWGLDYEQYF | TGTGCCAGCAGTTACGGATGGGGACTAGATTACGAGCAGTACTTC
- | TRBJ2-1 | TRBD2 | TRBV5-8 | CASSLLTSGSSDRFF | TGTGCCAGCAGCTTGTTGACTAGCGGGAGCTCAGACCGGTTCTTC
few | TRBJ2-7 | TRBD1 | TRBV7-2 | CASNKGETGAYEQYF | TGTGCCAGCAATAAAGGCGAAACAGGGGCCTACGAGCAGTACTTC
- | TRBJ2-7 | - | TRBV5-1 | CASSWRALAYEQYF | TGCGCCAGCAGCTGGAGGGCACTGGCCTACGAGCAGTACTTC
- | TRBJ2-1 | - | TRBV20-1 | CSASVPQHLGRQQFF | TGCAGTGCTAGTGTGCCCCAACACCTAGGTCGCCAGCAGTTCTTC
many | TRBJ2-7 | TRBD1 | TRBV5-1 | CASSGIDRGEQYF | TGCGCCAGCAGCGGAATAGACAGGGGCGAGCAGTACTTC
- | TRBJ2-1 | - | TRBV6-4 | CASSDTSRVNEQFF | TGTGCCAGCAGTGACACTTCTAGGGTCAATGAGCAGTTCTTC
many | TRBJ2-5 | TRBD1 | TRBV29-1 | CSASGTGIQETQYF | TGCAGCGCCTCCGGGACAGGGATTCAAGAGACCCAGTACTTC
- | TRBJ2-7 | - | TRBV7-2 | CASSPGPADTYEQYF | TGTGCCAGCAGCCCTGGACCGGCGGATACCTACGAGCAGTACTTC
- | TRBJ2-5 | - | TRBV29-1 | CSGHPLTRETQYF | TGCAGCGGTCATCCTTTAACCAGGGAGACCCAGTACTTC
few | TRBJ2-1 | TRBD1 | TRBV5-5 | CASSAAGGASHEQFF | TGTGCCAGCAGCGCTGCAGGGGGCGCGTCTCATGAGCAGTTCTTC
- | TRBJ1-1 | TRBD1 | TRBV6-1 | CASSLTGSVVSEAFF | TGTGCCAGCAGCCTGACAGGGAGCGTCGTCTCTGAAGCTTTCTTT
- | TRBJ1-5 | TRBD1 | TRBV6-1 | CASNDRGPDQPQHF | TGTGCCAGCAACGACAGGGGGCCCGATCAGCCCCAGCATTTT
- | TRBJ2-1 | TRBD2 | TRBV30 | CAWSFLAGGDNEQFF | TGTGCCTGGAGTTTCCTAGCGGGAGGAGACAATGAGCAGTTCTTC
- | TRBJ2-1 | TRBD2 | TRBV5-1 | CASSFGTSGRGGLHEQFF | TGCGCCAGCAGCTTCGGGACTAGCGGTCGGGGGGGTCTCCATGAGCAGTTCTTC
many | TRBJ2-6 | - | TRBV10-3 | CAISGTGSGANVLTF | TGTGCCATCAGTGGAACAGGGTCTGGGGCCAACGTCCTGACTTTC
few | TRBJ2-2 | - | TRBV5-1 | CASSFQGAGELFF | TGCGCCAGCAGTTTTCAGGGCGCCGGGGAGCTGTTTTTT
few | TRBJ2-1 | - | TRBV19 | CASSINFERESFF | TGTGCCAGTAGTATAAACTTCGAAAGAGAGTCGTTCTTC
- | TRBJ2-2 | TRBD2 | TRBV19 | CASSTLLAGGFTGELFF | TGTGCCAGTAGTACCCTTTTGGCGGGAGGCTTCACCGGGGAGCTGTTTTTT
many | TRBJ2-3 | - | TRBV7-2 | CASSLAFGDTQYF | TGTGCCAGCAGCTTAGCCTTCGGGGATACGCAGTATTTT
few | TRBJ2-7 | - | TRBV6-2/TRBV6-3 | CASSYSRALSYEQYF | TGTGCCAGCAGTTACTCCAGGGCCCTCTCCTACGAGCAGTACTTC
few | TRBJ1-4 | TRBD1 | TRBV30 | CAWRAGRGLEKLFF | TGTGCCTGGAGGGCCGGCAGGGGGTTGGAAAAACTGTTTTTT
many | TRBJ2-7 | TRBD1 | TRBV5-4 | CASSDQTGAKEQYF | TGTGCCAGCAGCGACCAGACAGGGGCTAAAGAGCAGTACTTC